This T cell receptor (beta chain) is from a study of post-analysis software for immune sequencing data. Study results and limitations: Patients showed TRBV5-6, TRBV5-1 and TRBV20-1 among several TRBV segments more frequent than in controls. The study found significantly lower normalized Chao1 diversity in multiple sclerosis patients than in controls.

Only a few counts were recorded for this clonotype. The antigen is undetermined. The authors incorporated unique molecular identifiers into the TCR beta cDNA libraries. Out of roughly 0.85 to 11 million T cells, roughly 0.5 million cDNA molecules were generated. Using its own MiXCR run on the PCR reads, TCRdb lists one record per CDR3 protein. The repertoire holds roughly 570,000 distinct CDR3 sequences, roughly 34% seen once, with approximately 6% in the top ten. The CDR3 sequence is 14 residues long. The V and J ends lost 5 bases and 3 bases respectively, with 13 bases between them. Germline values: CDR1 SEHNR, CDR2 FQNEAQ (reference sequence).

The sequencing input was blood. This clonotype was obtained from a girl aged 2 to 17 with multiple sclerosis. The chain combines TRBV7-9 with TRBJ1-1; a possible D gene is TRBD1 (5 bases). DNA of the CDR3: TGTGCCAGCAGCGTAAGACAGATCGACACTGAAGCTTTCTTT. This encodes CASSVRQIDTEAFF.